The 26 T cell receptor beta chains below were found in one sample sequenced in a study of T cell therapy after organ transplantation. Data came from immunoSEQ multiplex PCR; TCRdb stores just in-frame clones and leaves some out. The data show 51,000 or so clones, 94% seen once. These receptors have no known antigen. The specimen was CD8+ T cells from blood, collected before autologous CMV-specific T cell therapy. The source of these receptors is a human patient who had received a solid organ transplant and had CMV disease.

This chain joins TRBV6-6 and TRBJ2-3, with D tentatively TRBD2 (5 bases). Germline loops: CDR1 MNHNY, CDR2 SVGAGI (reference sequence). Trimming removed 7 bases from V and 4 bases from J, with 12 bases in between. CDR3 length: 13 residues. This CDR3 is CASTWWRSDTQYF. Written as DNA, the CDR3 is TGTGCCAGCACTTGGTGGAGGTCAGATACGCAGTATTTT.

With regard to this clone: Germline and junction disagree at one end, which may indicate a read error. The V call is TRBV4-1, the J call TRBJ2-1; a possible D gene is TRBD2 (5 bases). The CDR3 is made up of 15 amino acids. The V gene's germline CDR1 is MGHRA and CDR2 YSYEKL. The CDR3 spells CASSQELASSNEQFF. The CDR3 bases are TGCGCCAGCAGCCAAGAGTTAGCGTCCTCCAATGAGCAGTTCTTC.

This clone was counted a single time. In nucleotides, the CDR3 is TGCGCCAGCAGCTTAGGAGGGTTAGGGTCCTACGAGCAGTACTTC. It is translated as CASSLGGLGSYEQYF. The rearrangement uses TRBV5-1 and TRBJ2-7, with D maybe TRBD2 (6 bases). V was clipped by 2 bases and J by 1 base, with 13 bases between them. Germline assignment: CDR1 SGHRS and CDR2 YFSETQ. The CDR3 has 15 residues.

The chain links TRBV6-5 to TRBJ2-4; TRBD2 matches 16 bases. CDR1 and CDR2 from the germline V gene are MNHEY and SVGAGI. This CDR3 is 15 amino acids long. Trimming cost V 6 bases and J 6 bases; bases outside gene matches: 2. The CDR3 loop is CASSGTSGGGNIQYF. For the CDR3, the DNA is TGTGCCAGCAGCGGGACTAGCGGGGGGGGAAACATTCAGTACTTC.

This sequence joins TRBV2 and TRBJ2-1, with D perhaps matching TRBD2 (6 bases). The germline V gene encodes CDR1 SNHLY and CDR2 FYNNEI. The CDR3 has 14 amino acids. Deletions cut 4 bases from V and 7 bases from J, with 14 bases between. The DNA for the CDR3 is TGTGCCAGCAGTGTCCCGGGACGGGGGAATGAGCAGTTCTTC. Residues: CASSVPGRGNEQFF.

The chain combines TRBV29-1 with TRBJ1-3, with unresolved D. Germline CDR1 and CDR2: SQVTM and ANQGSEA. The germline V and J ends were trimmed by 5 bases and 4 bases, with 6 bases remaining between them. The CDR3 has 11 residues. The CDR3 coding sequence is TGCAGCGTTCCCTTGGGAAACACCATATATTTT. Translation gives CSVPLGNTIYF.

V is TRBV2 and J is TRBJ2-6; D not certain. The germline V and J ends were trimmed by 6 bases and 0 bases, with 9 bases remaining between them. CDR3 size: 15 residues. Germline lookup yields CDR1 SNHLY and CDR2 FYNNEI. The CDR3 DNA is TGTGCCAGCAGCACTTATGCCTCTGGGGCCAACGTCCTGACTTTC. Translated, it gives CASSTYASGANVLTF.

The chain combines TRBV4-1 with TRBJ2-7; D uncertain. Germline-derived CDR1 and CDR2 are MGHRA and YSYEKL. Trimming left V 2 bases short and J 5 bases short, with 13 bases between. This CDR3 region has 14 residues. CDR3 protein: CASSQTTLTDEQYF. The CDR3 bases are TGCGCCAGCAGCCAAACAACTCTCACTGACGAGCAGTACTTC.

This clone was seen a handful of times. The chain is built from TRBV25-1 and TRBJ2-2, with D perhaps TRBD2 (6 bases). V lost 3 bases and J lost 4, with 15 bases in between. The CDR3 contains 16 residues. CDR1 and CDR2 from the germline V gene are MGHDK and SYGVNS. CDR3 residues: CASSDMGGIGTGELFF. CDR3 bases: TGTGCCAGCAGTGATATGGGGGGTATAGGCACCGGGGAGCTGTTTTTT.

V and J are TRBV6-4 and TRBJ2-1; D perhaps matches TRBD1 (6 bases). Trimming shortened V by 2 bases and J by 9 bases, and 17 bases separated the two germline ends. CDR1 is MRHNA, CDR2 SNTAGT, per germline. The CDR3 is made up of 15 amino acids. In DNA form, the CDR3 reads TGTGCCAGCAGTGACGATACCACAGGGACGGGTGAGCAGTTCTTC. It is translated as CASSDDTTGTGEQFF.

This sequence joins TRBV6-5 and TRBJ1-3; D possibly corresponds to TRBD1 (5 bases). The germline V gene has CDR1 MNHEY and CDR2 SVGAGI. CDR3 length equals 15 residues. The V and J ends lost 5 bases and 0 bases respectively, with 11 bases between them. The CDR3: CASSQDRSSGNTIYF. The DNA of the CDR3 is TGTGCCAGCAGTCAAGACAGAAGCTCTGGAAACACCATATATTTT.

The CDR3 sequence: CASILLVGSTEAFF. The CDR3, as DNA: TGTGCCAGTATCTTACTTGTTGGGAGCACTGAAGCTTTCTTT. The gene calls are TRBV19 and TRBJ1-1; no reliable D call. V lost 7 bases to trimming and J lost 4 bases, with 16 bases between them. The germline V gene encodes CDR1 LNHDA and CDR2 SQIVND (reference sequence). This CDR3 is 14 amino acids long.

This chain joins TRBV30 and TRBJ1-1; 7 bases align to TRBD1. The germline gives CDR1 GTSNPN, CDR2 SVGIG (reference sequence). There are 13 residues in the CDR3. With 4 bases clipped from V and 4 bases from J, the junction kept 6 bases outside the gene matches. The DNA of the CDR3 is TGTGCCTGGAATAACAGGGGTCTCACTGAAGCTTTCTTT. This codes for CAWNNRGLTEAFF.

The chain has TRBV30 and TRBJ1-3, with TRBD1 matching over 9 bases. The CDR3 consists of 16 residues. CDR1 and CDR2 (germline): GTSNPN, SVGIG (reference sequence). The J segment lost 3 bases and the V segment lost 1 base, leaving 7 bases of the junction unmatched. Here the CDR3 reads CAWSGLQGADGNTIYF. CDR3 DNA sequence: TGTGCCTGGAGTGGATTACAGGGGGCGGATGGAAACACCATATATTTT.

The genes are TRBV7-8 and TRBJ2-1, with a possible D match to TRBD2 (5 bases). Trimming left V 1 base short and J 1 base short, with 23 bases between. Germline lookup yields CDR1 SGHVS and CDR2 FQNEAQ. CDR3 size: 20 residues. The CDR3 region is CASSLVEAALDGISYNEQFF. The CDR3 DNA follows: TGTGCCAGCAGCTTAGTTGAGGCGGCATTAGACGGGATATCCTACAATGAGCAGTTCTTC.

The V call is TRBV27, the J call TRBJ2-7, with TRBD2 matching 7 bases. Germline V gene data show CDR1 as MNHEY and CDR2 as SMNVEV (reference sequence). V dropped 6 bases and J dropped 2; count of bases not matched to a gene: 1. The CDR3 runs 12 residues. The CDR3 region has the DNA TGTGCCAGCAGAACTAGCGCCTACGAGCAGTACTTC. Translation gives CASRTSAYEQYF.

The chain is built from TRBV7-9 and TRBJ2-3; TRBD2 matches 9 bases. CDR3 length: 16 amino acids. In germline, CDR1 is SEHNR, CDR2 FQNEAQ (reference sequence). Losses at the gene ends were 4 bases for V and 0 bases for J; bases not matched to a gene: 5. CDR3 coding DNA: TGTGCCAGCAGCTCCGGGACTAGCACTAGCACAGATACGCAGTATTTT. It yields the protein CASSSGTSTSTDTQYF.

This chain joins TRBV29-1 and TRBJ2-7; 8 bases map to TRBD1. This CDR3 contains 12 residues. V lost 4 bases to trimming and J lost 3 bases; unmatched junction nucleotides: 2. Germline assignment: CDR1 SQVTM and CDR2 ANQGSEA. The CDR3 protein is CSVGDRSYEQYF. CDR3 nucleotide sequence: TGCAGCGTTGGGGACAGGAGCTACGAGCAGTACTTC.

The chain couples TRBV2 to TRBJ2-5; TRBD2 might be the D (5 bases). Trimming took off 0 bases at V and 2 bases at J, with 13 bases between the two ends. The CDR3 is made up of 16 amino acids. Germline V gene lookup returns CDR1 SNHLY and CDR2 FYNNEI. CDR3 sequence reads: CASSEALAGPQETQYF. The CDR3 coding sequence is TGTGCCAGCAGTGAAGCGCTAGCAGGACCTCAAGAGACCCAGTACTTC.

The chain joins TRBV19 to TRBJ2-7, with D perhaps being TRBD1 or TRBD2 (5 bases each). Germline V gene data show CDR1 as LNHDA and CDR2 as SQIVND (reference sequence). This CDR3 region has 14 residues. V gave up 0 bases and J gave up 5 bases, with 11 bases separating them. CDR3 amino acids: CASSIEFMGDEQYF. The CDR3 region has the DNA TGTGCCAGTAGTATAGAGTTCATGGGGGACGAGCAGTACTTC.

The rearrangement links TRBV4-1 to TRBJ1-5; 7 positions agree with TRBD1. This CDR3 has 16 amino acids. CDR1 is MGHRA and CDR2 is YSYEKL in the germline V gene. V lost 1 base, J lost 3 bases, and 6 bases stayed unmatched. In nucleotides, the CDR3 is TGCGCCAGCAGCCAAGGTCCAGGGGGGATCAATCAGCCCCAGCATTTT. This codes for CASSQGPGGINQPQHF.

The V and J genes are TRBV28 and TRBJ1-5, with D possibly matching TRBD1 (5 bases). The CDR3 runs to 13 residues. Deletions cut 6 bases from V and 7 bases from J, with 13 bases between. CDR1 and CDR2 from the germline V gene are MDHEN and SYDVKM. The CDR3 bases are TGTGCCAGCAGGGGGGGGGTGAGGCAGCCCCAGCATTTT. It codes for CASRGGVRQPQHF.

The gene calls are TRBV6-4 and TRBJ2-2, with 9 bases identical to TRBD1. The CDR3 covers 17 residues. V shed 0 bases and J 3 bases; nucleotides not matched to a gene: 5. Looked up from germline, CDR1 is MRHNA and CDR2 is SNTAGT. CDR3 coding DNA: TGTGCCAGCAGTGACTCCGGTACAGGGGGCGACACCGGGGAGCTGTTTTTT. This encodes CASSDSGTGGDTGELFF.

The gene calls are TRBV6-1 and TRBJ2-7; unclear D gene. With 5 bases removed from V and 2 bases from J, the gap between germline ends came to 4 bases. Germline CDR1 is MNHNS and CDR2 is SASEGT. CDR3 length: 11 residues. The CDR3 DNA is TGTGCCAGCAGTTCAACCTACGAGCAGTACTTC. Its translation is CASSSTYEQYF.

With regard to this clone: Other DNA sequences in this specimen translate into the identical CDR3. The chain combines TRBV27 with TRBJ1-5, with D perhaps TRBD1 (6 bases). CDR1 is MNHEY and CDR2 is SMNVEV in the germline V gene (reference sequence). The V end was cut by 6 bases, the J end by 0 bases, with 9 bases between. The length of the CDR3 is 14 residues. The CDR3 sequence: CASSPTGSNQPQHF. CDR3 bases: TGTGCCAGCAGCCCGACAGGTAGCAATCAGCCCCAGCATTTT.

This clone appeared once. The V call is TRBV30, the J call TRBJ2-7, with TRBD1 matching 8 bases. This CDR3 is built from 18 residues. Germline V gene sequence: CDR1 GTSNPN, CDR2 SVGIG (reference sequence). Trimming cost V 1 base and J 0 bases; bases outside gene matches: 14. CDR3 region: CAWSDLGQGGLSSYEQYF. CDR3 coding DNA: TGTGCCTGGAGTGATTTAGGACAGGGAGGCTTGAGCTCCTACGAGCAGTACTTC.